The clone carrying this T cell receptor beta chain was counted many times. Antigen: not known. The data originate from a study of blood T cells in healthy people across ages. With a J-beta primer mix and a sample-barcoded 5' primer, a second PCR ran roughly 6 to 12 cycles. There were at least 2.5 million CDR3-containing paired-end reads obtained from each sample. In TCRdb, the 5' RACE reads were re-called with MiXCR into one record per CDR3 protein. The table shows about 1.7 million distinct CDR3 sequences, with over 25% occurring only once. Whole-study results and caveats: As age increased, TCR beta diversity per million T cells fell in a roughly linear fashion.

The receptor was derived from a woman younger than 45 in good health. Sequencing was performed on blood.

The DNA of the CDR3 is TGCGCCAGCAGCGGTGGCCAGGACCAAGAGACCCAGTACTTC. Translating gives CASSGGQDQETQYF. V is TRBV5-1 and J is TRBJ2-5; D call uncertain. Germline V CDR1 and CDR2: SGHRS, YFSETQ. There are 14 residues in the CDR3. Deletions cut 4 bases from V and 0 bases from J, with 10 bases between.